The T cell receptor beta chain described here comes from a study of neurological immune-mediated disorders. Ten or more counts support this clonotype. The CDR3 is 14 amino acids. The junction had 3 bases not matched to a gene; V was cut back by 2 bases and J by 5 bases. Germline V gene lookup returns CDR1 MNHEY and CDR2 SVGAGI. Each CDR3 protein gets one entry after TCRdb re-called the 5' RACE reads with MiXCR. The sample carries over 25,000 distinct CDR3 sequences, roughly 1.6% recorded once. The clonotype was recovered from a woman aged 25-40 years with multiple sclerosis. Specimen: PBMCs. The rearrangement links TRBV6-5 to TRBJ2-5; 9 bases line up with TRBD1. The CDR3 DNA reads TGTGCCAGCAGTTACCAAGGGACAGGGGAGACCCAGTACTTC. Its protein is CASSYQGTGETQYF.